The text below deals with one TCR beta chain. The donors comprised healthy bone marrow donors. This specimen comes from a study of cytomegalovirus exposure and HLA in healthy donors. For the study at large: Tens of millions of unique TCRs from HLA-typed donors made up an early data release.

Primers: 60 Vbeta forward and 13 Jbeta reverse. As originally analysed: The authors later counted some 76 million unique TCR beta chains, 9 million to 12 million of them shared. Assay used: immunoSEQ multiplex PCR; TCRdb lists only in-frame clones, some missing. That table furnishes V, J and clone size, whereas the DNA furnished D and trimming. The sample lists around 130,000 clones, 65% to 90% occurring once. The receptor was derived from a woman between 18 and 29 years old in good health and CMV-seropositive. What was sequenced was PBMCs.

The chain's CDR3 is CASSSRRDEAFF. DNA of the CDR3: TGTGCCAGCAGCTCGCGACGGGATGAAGCTTTCTTT. The chain joins TRBV7-9 to TRBJ1-1; D call uncertain. V lost 4 bases to trimming and J lost 7 bases, with 10 bases between them. The germline V gene encodes CDR1 SEHNR and CDR2 FQNEAQ (reference sequence). The CDR3 is 12 residues long. Together with reference TRBV7-9 and TRBJ1-1, the CDR3 gives the full variable domain: DTGVSQNPRHKITKRGQNVTFRCDPISEHNRLYWYRQTLGQGPEFLTYFQNEAQLEKSRLLSDRFSAERPKGSFSTLEIQRTEQGDSAMYLCASSSRRDEAFFGQGTRLTVV.